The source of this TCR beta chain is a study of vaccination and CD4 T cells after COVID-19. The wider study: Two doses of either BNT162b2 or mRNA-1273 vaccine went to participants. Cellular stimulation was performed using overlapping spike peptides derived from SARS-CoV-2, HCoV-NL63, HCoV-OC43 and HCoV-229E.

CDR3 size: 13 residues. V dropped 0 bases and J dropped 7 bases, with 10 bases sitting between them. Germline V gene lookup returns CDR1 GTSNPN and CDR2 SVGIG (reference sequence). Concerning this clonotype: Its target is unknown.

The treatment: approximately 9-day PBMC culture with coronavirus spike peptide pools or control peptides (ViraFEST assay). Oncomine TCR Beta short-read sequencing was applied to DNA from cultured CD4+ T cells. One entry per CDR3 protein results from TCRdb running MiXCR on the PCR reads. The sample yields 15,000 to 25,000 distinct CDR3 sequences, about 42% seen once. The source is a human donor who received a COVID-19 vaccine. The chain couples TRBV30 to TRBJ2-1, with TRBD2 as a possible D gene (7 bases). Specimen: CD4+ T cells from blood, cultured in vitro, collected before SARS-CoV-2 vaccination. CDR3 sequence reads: CAWSVKGGNEQFF. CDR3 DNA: TGTGCCTGGAGTGTAAAGGGGGGGAATGAGCAGTTCTTC.